These T cell receptor beta chains were read from a single sample in a study of blood T cell repertoires in COVID-19. Repertoires were generated with immunoSEQ multiplex PCR, while TCRdb's copy carries only in-frame clones and drops some. The sample lists a few hundred thousand clones, less than 90% occurring once. The sample consisted of peripheral blood. The source of these receptors is a woman between 65 and 79 years old with COVID-19, enrolled during active disease. Each CDR3 is given with its conserved first and last residue. D genes are given only for firm matches. Clone size, where shown, is once, few, many, or a class for clones that have expanded.

. TRBJ2-7 . TRBV6-2/TRBV6-3 CASSYSSVAGAIEQYF TGTGCCAGCAGTTACTCGAGTGTGGCGGGGGCCATCGAGCAGTACTTC
. TRBJ2-3 . TRBV3-1/TRBV3-2 CASSQAWLGPNF TGTGCCAGCAGCCAAGCTTGGCTAGGCCCGAATTTT
. TRBJ2-1 TRBD2 TRBV19 CASSIERGRYNEQFF TGTGCCAGTAGTATAGAGCGGGGGAGATACAATGAGCAGTTCTTC
. TRBJ1-2 TRBD1 TRBV5-6 CASSLKPGQGMHGYTF TGTGCCAGCAGCCTAAAACCCGGACAGGGAATGCACGGCTACACCTTC
. TRBJ1-1 TRBD1 TRBV5-1 CASSANGQGNTEAFF TGCGCCAGCAGCGCGAACGGACAGGGGAACACTGAAGCTTTCTTT
. TRBJ1-2 . TRBV28 CASSLGGGTQRYGYTF TGTGCCAGCAGTTTGGGTGGGGGGACCCAGCGCTATGGCTACACCTTC
. TRBJ1-2 TRBD1 TRBV3-1/TRBV3-2 CASSQRRTGANYGYTF TGTGCCAGCAGCCAACGGCGGACAGGGGCAAACTATGGCTACACCTTC
. TRBJ1-6 . TRBV12-3/TRBV12-4 CASSRVNSPLHF TGTGCCAGCAGCCGAGTAAATTCACCCCTCCACTTT
. TRBJ1-3 TRBD1 TRBV9 CASSTGTGSGNTIYF TGTGCCAGCAGCACCGGGACAGGCTCTGGAAACACCATATATTTT
once TRBJ2-7 TRBD1 TRBV19 CASTKTGGNTYEQYF TGTGCCAGTACCAAAACAGGGGGAAACACCTACGAGCAGTACTTC
. TRBJ1-4 TRBD1 TRBV9 CASSVGQGGEKLFF TGTGCCAGCAGCGTAGGGCAGGGGGGCGAAAAACTGTTTTTT
. TRBJ1-2 TRBD1 TRBV6-2/TRBV6-3 CASSSWTGGRYGYTF TGTGCCAGCAGTTCCTGGACAGGGGGAAGGTATGGCTACACCTTC
. TRBJ2-7 TRBD1 TRBV11-1 CASSLAGTAYEQYF TGTGCCAGCAGCTTAGCCGGGACAGCCTACGAGCAGTACTTC
. TRBJ2-7 TRBD1 TRBV27 CASSYGQETYEQYF TGTGCCAGCAGTTACGGACAGGAAACATACGAGCAGTACTTC
. TRBJ1-2 . TRBV6-5 CASSYSAGPYGYTF TGTGCCAGCAGTTACTCGGCAGGGCCGTATGGCTACACCTTC
. TRBJ1-6 TRBD1 TRBV11-2 CASSSGTVNSPLHF TGTGCCAGCAGTTCCGGGACAGTAAATTCACCCCTCCACTTT
. TRBJ2-7 . TRBV7-2 CASSFQSRTKGAYEQYF TGTGCCAGCAGCTTTCAATCACGGACAAAGGGGGCCTACGAGCAGTACTTC
. TRBJ2-7 TRBD1 TRBV19 CASSISGRGTYEQYF TGTGCCAGTAGTATAAGCGGCAGGGGGACCTACGAGCAGTACTTC
few TRBJ1-2 TRBD1 TRBV3-1/TRBV3-2 CASSPRQGVGYGYTF TGTGCCAGCAGCCCTCGACAGGGAGTAGGGTATGGCTACACCTTC
. TRBJ2-5 TRBD1 TRBV6-5 CASRTGQKETQYF TGTGCCAGCAGGACGGGACAGAAAGAGACCCAGTACTTC
few TRBJ1-5 . TRBV5-4 CASSLGGTGNQPQHF TGTGCCAGCAGCTTGGGAGGGACTGGGAATCAGCCCCAGCATTTT
. TRBJ2-7 . TRBV5-6 CASSSEGTEQYF TGTGCCAGCAGCTCGGAGGGGACCGAGCAGTACTTC
. TRBJ2-5 TRBD1 TRBV18 CASSPRDRGRETQYF TGTGCCAGCTCACCTCGGGACAGGGGTCGCGAGACCCAGTACTTC
many TRBJ2-7 TRBD2 TRBV11-2 CARGLAGGGSSYEQYF TGTGCCCGCGGGCTAGCGGGGGGGGGTAGCTCCTACGAGCAGTACTTC
. TRBJ2-1 . TRBV4-2 CASSQVVGSSYNEQFF TGTGCCAGCAGCCAAGTGGTGGGGAGCTCCTACAATGAGCAGTTCTTC
. TRBJ2-1 . TRBV30 CAWSVGGDEQFF TGTGCCTGGAGTGTAGGAGGGGATGAGCAGTTCTTC
. TRBJ2-1 . TRBV6-4 CASIGVKTEYNQQFF TGTGCCAGCATTGGAGTAAAGACAGAATACAATCAGCAGTTCTTC
. TRBJ1-4 . TRBV19 CASSREGRSNEKLFF TGTGCCAGTAGTAGGGAGGGGCGGTCTAATGAAAAACTGTTTTTT
. TRBJ2-5 . TRBV12-5 CASGLVLSALEWEETQYF TGTGCTAGTGGTTTGGTACTTTCGGCCCTAGAGTGGGAAGAGACCCAGTACTTC
. TRBJ1-5 TRBD1 TRBV6-5 CASSQGGYSNQPQHF TGTGCCAGCAGTCAGGGGGGATATAGCAATCAGCCCCAGCATTTT
few TRBJ2-1 TRBD2 TRBV6-6 CASSYRSVAGRNEQFF TGTGCCAGCAGTTACAGGTCGGTAGCGGGGCGGAATGAGCAGTTCTTC
. TRBJ2-3 TRBD1 TRBV2 CASSIQGDTQYF TGTGCCAGCAGTATACAGGGGGATACGCAGTATTTT
. TRBJ2-3 TRBD2 TRBV3-1/TRBV3-2 CASSRKLFSGGAGTDTQYF TGTGCCAGCAGCCGGAAGCTCTTTAGCGGGGGGGCGGGGACAGATACGCAGTATTTT
once TRBJ1-5 TRBD1 TRBV5-5 CASSRGEGARNQPQHF TGTGCCAGCAGCCGCGGCGAGGGGGCTCGGAATCAGCCCCAGCATTTT
. TRBJ1-2 TRBD1 TRBV20-1 CSARQGDGYTF TGCAGTGCCCGACAGGGGGATGGCTACACCTTC
. TRBJ1-2 . TRBV2 CASVGGRYTF TGTGCCAGCGTGGGCGGGCGCTACACCTTC
. TRBJ1-6 TRBD1 TRBV2 CASGRDRANSPLHF TGTGCCAGCGGCCGGGACAGGGCTAATTCACCCCTCCACTTT
. TRBJ1-2 . TRBV7-3 CASSSAGNGYTF TGTGCCAGCAGCTCCGCGGGGAACGGCTACACCTTC
. TRBJ1-3 TRBD1 TRBV9 CASSLTGGTAGNTIYF TGTGCCAGCAGCTTAACAGGGGGGACGGCTGGAAACACCATATATTTT
. TRBJ2-7 . TRBV28 CASSRQSIGTYEQYF TGTGCCAGCAGTCGACAGAGCATAGGGACCTACGAGCAGTACTTC
. TRBJ1-2 TRBD1 TRBV19 CASSARDRGPIHYGYTF TGTGCCAGTAGTGCCCGGGACAGGGGTCCTATTCACTATGGCTACACCTTC
. TRBJ2-1 TRBD1 TRBV24-1 CATQPGTGDYNEQFF TGTGCCACCCAGCCAGGGACAGGGGACTACAATGAGCAGTTCTTC
. TRBJ2-7 TRBD1 TRBV7-8 CASRPGTGAYEQYF TGTGCCAGCAGACCCGGGACAGGGGCCTACGAGCAGTACTTC
. TRBJ1-3 TRBD1 TRBV5-4 CASSLGGTGALSGNTIYF TGTGCCAGCAGCCTCGGGGGGACAGGGGCCCTCTCTGGAAACACCATATATTTT
. TRBJ2-2 TRBD1 TRBV10-3 CAIRDRDGTGELFF TGTGCCATCAGGGACAGGGACGGCACCGGGGAGCTGTTTTTT
. TRBJ2-7 TRBD1 TRBV10-3 CAISTDRGNEQYF TGTGCCATCAGTACCGACAGGGGTAACGAGCAGTACTTC
few TRBJ2-7 TRBD2 TRBV10-2 CASSTSANSYEQYF TGCGCCAGCAGTACTAGCGCCAACTCCTACGAGCAGTACTTC
. TRBJ2-6 . TRBV9 CAGSRGLESSGANVLTF TGTGCCGGATCAAGAGGACTGGAGAGCTCTGGGGCCAACGTCCTGACTTTC
. TRBJ1-1 . TRBV2 CASSGGILNTEAFF TGTGCCAGCAGTGGGGGCATACTGAACACTGAAGCTTTCTTT
. TRBJ1-5 . TRBV19 CASKGPGNQPQHF TGTGCCAGTAAGGGTCCAGGGAACCAGCCCCAGCATTTT
once TRBJ1-2 TRBD1 TRBV7-3 CASSSQGAGGYTF TGTGCCAGCAGCTCACAGGGGGCAGGTGGCTACACCTTC